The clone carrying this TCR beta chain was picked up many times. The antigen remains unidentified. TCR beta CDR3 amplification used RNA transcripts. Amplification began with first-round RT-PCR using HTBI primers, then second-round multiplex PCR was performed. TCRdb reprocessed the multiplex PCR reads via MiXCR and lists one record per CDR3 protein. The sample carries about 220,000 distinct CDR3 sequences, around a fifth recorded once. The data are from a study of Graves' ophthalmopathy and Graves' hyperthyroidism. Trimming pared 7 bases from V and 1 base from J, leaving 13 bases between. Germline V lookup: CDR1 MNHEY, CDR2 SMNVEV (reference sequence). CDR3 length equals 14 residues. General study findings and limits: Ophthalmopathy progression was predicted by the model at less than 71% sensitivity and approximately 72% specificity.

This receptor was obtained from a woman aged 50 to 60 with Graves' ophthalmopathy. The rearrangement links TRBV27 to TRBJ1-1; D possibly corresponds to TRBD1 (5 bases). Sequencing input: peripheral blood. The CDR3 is CASTLLGGNTEAFF. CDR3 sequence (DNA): TGTGCCAGCACCCTACTCGGGGGGAACACTGAAGCTTTCTTT.